What follows describes a single T cell receptor beta chain. Antigen unknown. The data belong to a study of shared clonotypes between healthy human individuals. Study-level background: The plates for each donor numbered three CD4 naive, three CD4 memory, two CD8 naive and one CD8 memory.

Study conclusions and caveats: Estimated clonotype richness was generally higher in naive than memory subsets. Around 5% of naive CD4 clonotypes were shared across several donors.

TCRdb keeps only in-frame clones here, not all; method: immunoSEQ multiplex PCR. Of about a million clones in the sample, about 75% were seen once. Germline CDR1 and CDR2: SGHTA and FQGNSA. This CDR3 is built from 14 residues. V shed 4 bases and J 2 bases; nucleotides not matched to a gene: 4. Sequenced sample: memory CD4+ T cells sorted from blood. This sample's subset: CD45RA-negative fraction. The chain is built from TRBV7-2 and TRBJ2-7; 8 bases map to TRBD2. The receptor was isolated from a young man in good health. The CDR3 nucleotides are TGTGCCAGCAGCTATACTAGCGGTACCTACGAGCAGTACTTC. Amino acid sequence: CASSYTSGTYEQYF.